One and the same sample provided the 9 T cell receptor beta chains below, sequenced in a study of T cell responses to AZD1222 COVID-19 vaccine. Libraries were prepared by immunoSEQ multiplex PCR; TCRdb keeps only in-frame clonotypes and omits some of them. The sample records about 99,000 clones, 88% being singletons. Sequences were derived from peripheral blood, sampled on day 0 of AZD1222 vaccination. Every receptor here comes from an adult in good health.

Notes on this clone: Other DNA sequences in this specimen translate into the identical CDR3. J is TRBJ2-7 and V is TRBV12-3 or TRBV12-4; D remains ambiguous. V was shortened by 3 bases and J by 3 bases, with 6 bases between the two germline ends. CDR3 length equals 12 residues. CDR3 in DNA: TGTGCCAGCAGTTTGGGCCGCTACGAGCAGTACTTC. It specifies CASSLGRYEQYF.

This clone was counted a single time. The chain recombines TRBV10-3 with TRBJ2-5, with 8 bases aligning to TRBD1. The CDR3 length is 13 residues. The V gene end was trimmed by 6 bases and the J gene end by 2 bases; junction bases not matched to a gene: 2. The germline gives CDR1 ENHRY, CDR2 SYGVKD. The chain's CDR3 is CAISTGGQETQYF. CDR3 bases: TGTGCCATCAGCACAGGGGGTCAAGAGACCCAGTACTTC.

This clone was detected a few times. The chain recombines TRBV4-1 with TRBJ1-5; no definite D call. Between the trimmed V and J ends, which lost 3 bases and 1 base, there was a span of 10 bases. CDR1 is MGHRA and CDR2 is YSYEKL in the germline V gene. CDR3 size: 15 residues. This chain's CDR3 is CASSQYRSSNQPQHF. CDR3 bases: TGCGCCAGCAGCCAGTACAGATCCAGCAATCAGCCCCAGCATTTT.

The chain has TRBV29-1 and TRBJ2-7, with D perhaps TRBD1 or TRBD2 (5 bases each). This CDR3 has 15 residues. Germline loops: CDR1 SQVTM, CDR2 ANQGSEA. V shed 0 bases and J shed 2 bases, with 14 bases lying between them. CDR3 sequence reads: CSVEDRGATTYEQYF. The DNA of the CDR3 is TGCAGCGTTGAAGATCGGGGCGCTACCACCTACGAGCAGTACTTC.

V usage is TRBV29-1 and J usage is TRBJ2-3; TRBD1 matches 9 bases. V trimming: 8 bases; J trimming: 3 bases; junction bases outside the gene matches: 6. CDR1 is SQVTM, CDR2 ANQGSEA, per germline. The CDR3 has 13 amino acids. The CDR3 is CSFWGQGTDTQYF. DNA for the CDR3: TGCAGCTTCTGGGGACAGGGAACAGATACGCAGTATTTT.

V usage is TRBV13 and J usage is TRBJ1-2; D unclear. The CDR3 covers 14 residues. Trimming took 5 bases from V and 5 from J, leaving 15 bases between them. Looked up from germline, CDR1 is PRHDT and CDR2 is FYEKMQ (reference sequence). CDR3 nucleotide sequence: TGTGCCAGCAGCCCATCCGGTCAAATTTATGGCTACACCTTC. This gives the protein CASSPSGQIYGYTF. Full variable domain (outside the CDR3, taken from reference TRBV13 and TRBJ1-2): AAGVIQSPRHLIKEKRETATLKCYPIPRHDTVYWYQQGPGQDPQFLISFYEKMQSDKGSIPDRFSAQQFSDYHSELNMSSLELGDSALYFCASSPSGQIYGYTFGSGTRLTVV.

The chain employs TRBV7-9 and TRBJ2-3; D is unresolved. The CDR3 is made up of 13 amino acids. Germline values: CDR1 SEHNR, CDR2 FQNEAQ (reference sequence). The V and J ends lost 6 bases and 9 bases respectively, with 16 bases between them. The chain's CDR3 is CASSPLVTETQYF. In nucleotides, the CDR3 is TGTGCCAGCAGTCCACTGGTCACCGAGACGCAGTATTTT.

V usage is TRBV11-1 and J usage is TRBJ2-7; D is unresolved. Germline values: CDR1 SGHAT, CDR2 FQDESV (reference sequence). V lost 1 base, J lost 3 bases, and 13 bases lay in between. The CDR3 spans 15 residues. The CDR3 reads CASSLGPEPNYEQYF. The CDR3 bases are TGTGCCAGCAGCTTAGGCCCAGAGCCGAACTACGAGCAGTACTTC.

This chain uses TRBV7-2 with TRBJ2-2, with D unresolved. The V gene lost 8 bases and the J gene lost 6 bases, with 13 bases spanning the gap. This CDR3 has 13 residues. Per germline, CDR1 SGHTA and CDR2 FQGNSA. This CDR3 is CASLSGVSGELFF. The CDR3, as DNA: TGTGCCAGCCTATCAGGAGTATCCGGGGAGCTGTTTTTT.